Below, 9 T cell receptor beta chains from the same sample are listed, as sequenced in a study of CD8+ T cells in alopecia areata. Reverse transcription of extracted RNA yielded cDNA, which provided the sequencing template. Method: immunoSEQ multiplex PCR; TCRdb's copy keeps in-frame clones and lacks some. Singletons are absent from the sample, which has 5,000 to 7,000 clones. After pooling, cutaneous lymph node cells were sorted with CD4, CD8alpha, NKG2D, NKG2ACE and other markers. Sequenced sample: CD8+ T cells sorted from a lymph node. The receptors here all came from a C3H/HeJ mouse with alopecia areata. This line is of MHC haplotype H2-k.

This clone was found many times. All gene names here are mouse names. The read terminates 4 residues before the CDR3 end, so the remaining end is supplied by the germline J gene. This chain joins TRBV13-1 and TRBJ2-4; TRBD1 aligns across 7 bases. CDR1 is NSHNY and CDR2 is SYGAGN in the germline V gene. The CDR3 has 15 residues. With 1 base clipped from V and 1 base from J, the junction kept 3 bases outside the gene matches. The CDR3 sequence: CASSDPGTGQNTLYF. The DNA read from the CDR3 is TGTGCCAGCAGTGATCCGGGGACAGGTCAAAAC.

At least ten counts were recorded for this clone. The germline and genes are mouse ones. The sequence runs out 4 residues before the end of the CDR3; the remainder is reconstructed from the germline J gene. The J gene is TRBJ2-2, the V gene TRBV5; D might be TRBD2 (6 bases). V gave up 5 bases and J gave up 3 bases, with 10 bases separating them. The germline gives CDR1 LGHNA, CDR2 YNLKQL (reference sequence). The CDR3 is 14 residues long. The CDR3 bases that were read are TGTGCCAGCAGCAGACTGGCGCACACCGGG. Its protein product is CASSRLAHTG. The entire CDR3 reads CASSRLAHTGQLYF.

This clone was observed at least ten times. Mouse gene names apply. CDR3 in amino acids: CASSQGNQDTQYF. Incomplete CDR3 DNA: TGTGCCAGCAGCCAGGGGAACCAAGAC. V usage is TRBV5 and J usage is TRBJ2-5; D unresolved. The CDR3 end falls 4 residues outside the read, so it is completed with the germline J gene. Trimming removed 3 bases at V and 0 bases at J, with 4 bases between. The germline gives CDR1 LGHNA, CDR2 YNLKQL (reference sequence). The CDR3 loop spans 13 amino acids.

In its sample, this clone was seen many times. The listed genes are named as in mouse. The read ends 4 residues early relative to the CDR3; the germline J gene fills the gap. The rearrangement joins TRBV13-1 to TRBJ2-3, with 7 bases aligning to TRBD1. The length of the CDR3 is 15 residues. The germline CDR1 and CDR2 sequences are NSHNY and SYGAGN. With 1 base clipped from V and 2 bases from J, the junction kept 4 bases outside the gene matches. CDR3 bases read: TGTGCCAGCAGTGATTCTGGGACAGCTGCAGAA. The encoded protein is CASSDSGTAAE. The whole CDR3 sequence is CASSDSGTAAETLYF.

In this sample, this clone turned up many times. The listed genes are named as in mouse. The read is 4 residues too short to cover the CDR3 end, so that end is filled in from the germline J gene. This sequence joins TRBV13-1 and TRBJ2-1; TRBD2 matches 13 bases. The CDR3 covers 16 residues. The V gene's germline CDR1 is NSHNY and CDR2 SYGAGN. The V segment lost 3 bases and the J segment 3 bases; nucleotides outside the gene matches: 3. CDR3: CASSGGLGGRYAEQFF. The CDR3 DNA, read in part, is TGTGCCAGCAGTGGCGGACTGGGGGGGCGCTATGCT.

This clone was recorded at least ten times. Mouse names are used for the genes. CDR3 sequence reads: CASSGRTANTEVFF. Incomplete CDR3 DNA: TGTGCCAGCAGTGGCCGGACAGCAAACACA. The chain has TRBV13-3 and TRBJ1-1; D possibly corresponds to TRBD1 (6 bases). The sequence runs out 4 residues before the end of the CDR3; the remainder is reconstructed from the germline J gene. Germline CDR1 is NNHDY and CDR2 is SYVADS. The CDR3 totals 14 residues. Trimming took off 3 bases at V and 0 bases at J, with 9 bases between the two ends.

A remark on this clone: Gene names are the mouse ones. The CDR3 end falls 4 residues outside the read, so it is completed with the germline J gene. This rearrangement joins TRBV13-2 to TRBJ2-2; TRBD1 might be the D (5 bases). The length of the CDR3 is 15 residues. Trimming removed 3 bases at V and 0 bases at J, with 9 bases between. The V gene's germline CDR1 is NNHNN and CDR2 SYGAGS (reference sequence). This chain's CDR3 is CASGAWTPNTGQLYF. The DNA read from the CDR3 is TGTGCCAGCGGTGCCTGGACACCAAACACCGGG.

This clone was picked up many times. Germline and genes: mouse. The CDR3 end is not reached by the read, which stops 4 residues before it; the germline J gene fills it in. The chain joins TRBV1 to TRBJ2-2; D perhaps matches TRBD1 (6 bases). The CDR3 has 16 residues. V gave up 3 bases and J gave up 4 bases, with 15 bases separating them. Germline CDR1 NSQYPW, CDR2 LRSPGD (reference sequence). The covered CDR3 bases are TGCACCTGCAGTGCCCCCCCGCCAGGGGTCACCGGG. Amino acids: CTCSAPPPGVTG. The whole CDR3 region reads CTCSAPPPGVTGQLYF.

This clone was detected many times. The listed genes are named as in mouse. Read data end 4 residues before the CDR3 end; the end is taken from the germline J gene. The chain carries TRBV13-2 and TRBJ2-3, with D possibly called TRBD1 or TRBD2 (5 bases each). V was clipped by 2 bases and J by 0 bases, with 7 bases between them. Germline CDR1 NNHNN, CDR2 SYGAGS (reference sequence). The CDR3 is 14 residues long. The CDR3 is CASGEGDSAETLYF. The covered CDR3 bases are TGTGCCAGCGGTGAGGGGGACAGTGCAGAA.